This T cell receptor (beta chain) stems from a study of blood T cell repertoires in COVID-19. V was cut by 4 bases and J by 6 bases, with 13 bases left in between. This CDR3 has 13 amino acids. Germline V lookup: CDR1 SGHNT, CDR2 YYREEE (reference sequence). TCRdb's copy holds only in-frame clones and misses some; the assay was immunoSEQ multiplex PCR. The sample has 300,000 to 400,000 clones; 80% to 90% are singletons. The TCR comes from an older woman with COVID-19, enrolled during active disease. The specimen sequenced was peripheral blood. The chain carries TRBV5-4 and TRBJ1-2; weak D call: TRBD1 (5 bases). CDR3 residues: CASSQIGGDGYTF. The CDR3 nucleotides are TGTGCCAGCAGCCAAATTGGGGGGGATGGCTACACCTTC.